These 20 T cell receptor beta chains were sequenced from one sample in a study of PD-1 blockade in mismatch repair-deficient tumors. Repertoires were generated with immunoSEQ multiplex PCR, while TCRdb's copy carries only in-frame clones and drops some. The repertoire has more than 90,000 clones, more than 60% of them found once; the top ten carry less than 5.5%. This specimen consisted of peripheral blood, obtained 60 weeks after starting pembrolizumab. The origin of the receptors is an adult with mismatch repair-deficient cancer.

A remark on this clone: One end of the junction varies from germline; a read error may be responsible. The rearrangement joins TRBV7-7 to TRBJ2-1, with 9 nucleotides matching TRBD1. This CDR3 spans 13 amino acids. CDR1 is SSHAT, CDR2 FNYEAQ, per germline (reference sequence). For the CDR3, the DNA is TGTGCTAGCAGCCCGACGGGACAGGGTTTTAAGTTCTTC. As protein: CASSPTGQGFKFF.

This rearrangement joins TRBV7-3 to TRBJ2-5; 7 positions agree with TRBD1. Germline CDR1 SGHTA, CDR2 FQGTGA. Unmatched junction bases numbered 6, after V lost 1 base and J lost 10 bases. There are 13 residues in the CDR3. CDR3 region: CASSLKVGQVQYF. CDR3 sequence (DNA): TGTGCCAGCAGCTTAAAAGTAGGACAGGTCCAGTACTTC.

This chain links TRBV19 with TRBJ2-3; 7 bases match TRBD1. Trimming cost V 3 bases and J 2 bases; bases outside gene matches: 5. Germline CDR1 and CDR2: LNHDA and SQIVND (reference sequence). There are 15 residues in the CDR3. CDR3 amino acids: CASSIEGGTTDTQYF. CDR3 in DNA: TGTGCCAGTAGTATCGAAGGGGGCACCACAGATACGCAGTATTTT.

This chain uses TRBV19 with TRBJ1-1, with 9 bases that match TRBD1. J was trimmed by 4 bases and V by 3 bases; bases with no gene match: 3. Germline V lookup: CDR1 LNHDA, CDR2 SQIVND (reference sequence). CDR3 length: 14 residues. CDR3 coding DNA: TGTGCCAGTAGTATTCGACAGGGGGGCACTGAAGCTTTCTTT. Translation gives CASSIRQGGTEAFF.

V is TRBV30 and J is TRBJ2-1; 8 nucleotides line up with TRBD2. Trimming took 0 bases from V and 7 from J; bases not matched to a gene: 2. Per the germline V gene, CDR1 is GTSNPN and CDR2 is SVGIG (reference sequence). The CDR3 contains 13 residues. CDR3 nucleotide sequence: TGTGCCTGGAGTGTATCGGGGGGGAATGAGCAGTTCTTC. This codes for CAWSVSGGNEQFF. Filled out from reference TRBV30 and TRBJ2-1, the complete variable domain reads SQTIHQWPATLVQPVGSPLSLECTVEGTSNPNLYWYRQAAGRGLQLLFYSVGIGQISSEVPQNLSASRPQDRQFILSSKKLLLSDSGFYLCAWSVSGGNEQFFGPGTRLTVL.

The V gene is TRBV5-4, the J gene TRBJ2-2; TRBD1 matches at 7 bases. J gave up 7 bases and V 1 base, and 4 bases lay outside the gene matches. CDR1 is SGHNT, CDR2 YYREEE, per germline (reference sequence). The CDR3 totals 14 residues. CDR3 protein: CASSLPRGIGELFF. Written as DNA, the CDR3 is TGTGCCAGCAGCTTGCCCAGGGGGATCGGGGAGCTGTTTTTT.

The genes are TRBV19 and TRBJ2-3, with D tentatively TRBD1 (6 bases). V lost 5 bases to trimming and J lost 6 bases, with 18 bases between them. Germline V gives CDR1 LNHDA, CDR2 SQIVND (reference sequence). This CDR3 is built from 15 residues. Here the CDR3 DNA reads TGTGCCAGTAGTCCCCGGGGACAATTCCCTGATACGCAGTATTTT. It specifies CASSPRGQFPDTQYF.

The chain couples TRBV5-1 to TRBJ2-7; 8 bases line up with TRBD2. In germline, CDR1 is SGHRS, CDR2 YFSETQ. CDR3 length: 13 residues. The J segment lost 3 bases and the V segment lost 4 bases, leaving 3 bases of the junction unmatched. CDR3 bases: TGCGCCAGCAGCGACACTAGCGGCTACGAGCAGTACTTC. Amino acids: CASSDTSGYEQYF.

J is TRBJ2-5 and V is TRBV5-6; 7 bases align to TRBD1. This CDR3 comprises 13 residues. The germline gives CDR1 SGHDT, CDR2 YYEEEE. With V trimmed by 3 bases and J by 1 base, 0 bases remained unmatched. CDR3 sequence (DNA): TGTGCCAGCAGCTGGGACAGCCAAGAGACCCAGTACTTC. Protein product: CASSWDSQETQYF.

This rearrangement joins TRBV7-9 to TRBJ2-7, with D maybe TRBD2 (6 bases). Germline CDR1 and CDR2: SEHNR and FQNEAQ (reference sequence). Trimming shortened V by 8 bases and J by 2 bases, and 16 bases separated the two germline ends. This CDR3 is 14 amino acids long. The CDR3 DNA reads as TGTGCCAGCGTTCCTACCCTAGCGACCTACGAGCAGTACTTC. It is translated as CASVPTLATYEQYF. The variable domain in full, with the rest retrieved from reference TRBV7-9 and TRBJ2-7, is DTGVSQNPRHKITKRGQNVTFRCDPISEHNRLYWYRQTLGQGPEFLTYFQNEAQLEKSRLLSDRFSAERPKGSFSTLEIQRTEQGDSAMYLCASVPTLATYEQYFGPGTRLTVT.

The chain couples TRBV19 to TRBJ2-7; 7 bases line up with TRBD1. V shed 5 bases and J 3 bases; nucleotides not matched to a gene: 4. The CDR3 has 13 residues. In germline, CDR1 is LNHDA, CDR2 SQIVND (reference sequence). In DNA, the CDR3 is TGTGCCAGTAGTCCGGGACAGAACTACGAGCAGTACTTC. Its translation: CASSPGQNYEQYF.

The chain combines TRBV2 with TRBJ2-7; D is uncertain. Germline assignment: CDR1 SNHLY and CDR2 FYNNEI. V lost 2 bases and J 3 bases, leaving 5 bases between the germline ends. CDR3 length equals 12 residues. CDR3: CASSEPDYEQYF. The CDR3 region has the DNA TGTGCCAGCAGTGAACCAGACTACGAGCAGTACTTC.

The V call is TRBV29-1, the J call TRBJ1-1; D may be TRBD1 (6 bases). V dropped 4 bases and J dropped 6 bases, with 9 bases sitting between them. This CDR3 has 11 residues. CDR1 and CDR2 from the germline V gene are SQVTM and ANQGSEA. CDR3 nucleotides: TGCAGCGTTGCAGGGGCCGCTGAAGCTTTCTTT. Translation: CSVAGAAEAFF. The full variable domain, rest sourced from reference TRBV29-1 and TRBJ1-1, is SAVISQKPSRDICQRGTSLTIQCQVDSQVTMMFWYRQQPGQSLTLIATANQGSEATYESGFVIDKFPISRPNLTFSTLTVSNMSPEDSSIYLCSVAGAAEAFFGQGTRLTVV.

The chain joins TRBV19 to TRBJ2-2; possibly TRBD1 or TRBD2 for D (5 bases each). Germline V gives CDR1 LNHDA, CDR2 SQIVND (reference sequence). Trimming removed 3 bases from V and 3 bases from J, with 14 bases in between. The CDR3 is 16 residues long. CDR3 region: CASSIEGKGDTGELFF. For the CDR3, the DNA is TGTGCCAGTAGTATCGAGGGGAAGGGCGACACCGGGGAGCTGTTTTTT. Filled out from reference TRBV19 and TRBJ2-2, the complete variable domain reads DGGITQSPKYLFRKEGQNVTLSCEQNLNHDAMYWYRQDPGQGLRLIYYSQIVNDFQKGDIAEGYSVSREKKESFPLTVTSAQKNPTAFYLCASSIEGKGDTGELFFGEGSRLTVL.

J is TRBJ2-5 and V is TRBV23-1, with 7 bases matching TRBD2. TRBV23-1 is annotated as an ORF whose role is uncertain. The V segment lost 9 bases and the J segment 5 bases; nucleotides outside the gene matches: 6. This CDR3 has 12 amino acids. The CDR3 DNA follows: TGCGCCAGTGGGGGGGTTCCTGAGACCCAGTACTTC. The encoded protein is CASGGVPETQYF.

The V call is TRBV7-3, the J call TRBJ1-1; D gene unclear. Germline values: CDR1 SGHTA, CDR2 FQGTGA. V was clipped by 6 bases and J by 3 bases, with 8 bases between them. This CDR3 has 12 residues. CDR3 sequence reads: CASRGAYTEAFF. Written as DNA, the CDR3 is TGTGCCAGCAGGGGCGCTTACACTGAAGCTTTCTTT.

With respect to this clone: One junction end does not reproduce the germline sequence, and a read error may be involved. The chain uses TRBV7-7 and TRBJ2-7; D is uncertain. The CDR3 is 13 residues long. Germline values: CDR1 SSHAT, CDR2 FNYEAQ (reference sequence). The DNA for the CDR3 is TGTGCTAGCAGCCACAGAGGCTCCTACGAGCAGTACTTC. It encodes CASSHRGSYEQYF.

This rearrangement joins TRBV4-1 to TRBJ1-1; no firm D call. The germline V gene has CDR1 MGHRA and CDR2 YSYEKL. V lost 0 bases to trimming and J lost 1 base, with 9 bases between them. This CDR3 spans 15 amino acids. CDR3 DNA: TGCGCCAGCAGCCAAGATCGGACGGGGAACACTGAAGCTTTCTTT. Its translation: CASSQDRTGNTEAFF.

The J gene is TRBJ1-5, the V gene TRBV10-3; D is ambiguous. The CDR3 contains 15 residues. Germline V gene lookup returns CDR1 ENHRY and CDR2 SYGVKD. With 3 bases removed from V and 6 bases from J, the gap between germline ends came to 15 bases. The CDR3 spells CAISDGSRGGQPQHF. CDR3 bases: TGTGCCATCAGTGACGGCTCCCGAGGCGGTCAGCCCCAGCATTTT.

V gene TRBV29-1 combines with J gene TRBJ2-7, with TRBD1 identical over 8 bases. V lost 6 bases to trimming and J lost 4 bases; unmatched junction nucleotides: 11. Germline V gene sequence: CDR1 SQVTM, CDR2 ANQGSEA. This CDR3 is 14 amino acids long. The CDR3 coding sequence is TGCAGCGTCGGGCCTAGACAGGGGAGATACGAGCAGTACTTC. Its protein is CSVGPRQGRYEQYF.